These 9 T cell receptor beta chains were sequenced from one sample in a study of brain T cells in children with intractable seizures. Time point described: blood from clinic visit 5 months post-surgery; TSC patient then seizure free. The repertoire was sequenced with immunoSEQ multiplex PCR; TCRdb's copy has only in-frame clones and lacks some. This repertoire shows about 340,000 clones, 93% found once; its top ten account for approximately 5%. Sequenced here: peripheral blood, sampled less than 6 months after surgery. The receptor source for this set is a boy under three years old with tuberous sclerosis and intractable seizures.

This chain joins TRBV6-6 and TRBJ2-7, with TRBD1 matching over 9 bases. The ends lost 6 bases at V and 2 bases at J; junction bases unmatched: 5. Germline lookup yields CDR1 MNHNY and CDR2 SVGAGI (reference sequence). The length of the CDR3 is 14 residues. The CDR3 is CASRTGTGTYEQYF. In nucleotides, the CDR3 is TGTGCCAGCAGGACCGGGACAGGGACCTACGAGCAGTACTTC.

This clone appeared a single time. The chain is built from TRBV7-8 and TRBJ2-1; TRBD1 aligns across 7 bases. The V segment lost 0 bases and the J segment 5 bases; nucleotides outside the gene matches: 16. Germline V gene sequence: CDR1 SGHVS, CDR2 FQNEAQ. The CDR3 has 19 amino acids. The CDR3 sequence is CASSLAFYRGWSPHNEQFF. In DNA form, the CDR3 reads TGTGCCAGCAGCTTAGCCTTTTACAGGGGATGGTCGCCTCACAATGAGCAGTTCTTC.

The genes are TRBV14 and TRBJ2-1, with a weak D call TRBD1 (5 bases). CDR1 is SGHDN and CDR2 is FVKESK in the germline V gene. Trimming removed 6 bases from V and 4 bases from J, with 28 bases in between. The CDR3 is made up of 19 amino acids. CDR3 nucleotide sequence: TGTGCCAGCAGACGGACACGGATGGCTCCTCAAAAAAATTACAATGAGCAGTTCTTC. Residues: CASRRTRMAPQKNYNEQFF. Combining the CDR3 with reference TRBV14 and TRBJ2-1 gives the whole variable domain EAGVTQFPSHSVIEKGQTVTLRCDPISGHDNLYWYRRVMGKEIKFLLHFVKESKQDESGMPNNRFLAERTGGTYSTLKVQPAELEDSGVYFCASRRTRMAPQKNYNEQFFGPGTRLTVL.

The chain links TRBV9 to TRBJ1-4, with D tentatively TRBD1 (6 bases). The CDR3 is 15 amino acids. CDR1 is SGDLS, CDR2 YYNGEE, per germline. The V end lost 3 bases, the J end lost 4 bases, and 13 bases lay between the germline ends. The CDR3 loop is CASSAVGAVNEKLFF. The CDR3 region has the DNA TGTGCCAGCAGCGCTGTGGGGGCGGTTAATGAAAAACTGTTTTTT.

The chain joins TRBV14 to TRBJ2-7, with a weak D call TRBD1 (6 bases). V lost 4 bases, J lost 2 bases, and 15 bases lay in between. Germline V CDR1 and CDR2: SGHDN, FVKESK. CDR3 length: 15 amino acids. CDR3 sequence: CASSLSQGFPYEQYF. CDR3 DNA sequence: TGTGCCAGCAGCCTTTCACAGGGTTTCCCCTACGAGCAGTACTTC.

This chain links TRBV12-3 or TRBV12-4 with TRBJ2-4; unclear D gene. The CDR3 runs 11 residues. Between the trimmed V and J ends, which lost 3 bases and 7 bases, there was a span of 4 bases. Here the CDR3 reads CASSFLNIQYF. In DNA form, the CDR3 reads TGTGCCAGCAGTTTCCTCAACATTCAGTACTTC.

V is TRBV7-8 and J is TRBJ2-7; 7 positions agree with TRBD2. Germline CDR1 reads SGHVS; CDR2 reads FQNEAQ. The CDR3 covers 15 residues. The J segment lost 5 bases and the V segment lost 7 bases, leaving 14 bases of the junction unmatched. The CDR3 DNA reads as TGTGCCAGCACCGATACCCCGGGACTACCCAACGAGCAGTACTTC. The encoded protein is CASTDTPGLPNEQYF.

V usage is TRBV12-3 or TRBV12-4 and J usage is TRBJ2-7; the D gene could be TRBD1 or TRBD2 (6 bases each). V was trimmed by 5 bases and J by 3 bases, leaving 11 bases between them. The CDR3 contains 13 residues. This CDR3 is CASSKRGDYEQYF. CDR3 DNA: TGTGCCAGCAGTAAAAGGGGGGACTACGAGCAGTACTTC.

The V call is TRBV18, the J call TRBJ2-1; perhaps TRBD2 as D (6 bases). The germline CDR1 and CDR2 sequences are KGHSH and LQKENI. The CDR3 contains 15 residues. The ends were cut back, 4 bases at V and 4 bases at J, with 14 bases in the middle. CDR3 sequence (DNA): TGTGCCAGCTCACTGGGGGAGCGGGTTTACAATGAGCAGTTCTTC. This encodes CASSLGERVYNEQFF. Based on the CDR3 plus reference TRBV18 and TRBJ2-1, the full variable domain is NAGVMQNPRHLVRRRGQEARLRCSPMKGHSHVYWYRQLPEEGLKFMVYLQKENIIDESGMPKERFSAEFPKEGPSILRIQQVVRGDSAAYFCASSLGERVYNEQFFGPGTRLTVL.